These T cell receptor beta chains were read from a single sample in a study of siplizumab effects on memory and regulatory T cells. Produced via immunoSEQ multiplex PCR; TCRdb's table is partial and in-frame only. This table has around 65,000 clones, 70% to 80% appearing once. The sequenced material came from memory CD4+ T cells sorted from blood. The receptors derive from a human donor in good health. The CDR3 runs from the conserved cysteine through the conserved F or W. Each record gives: J gene, V gene, clone size, CDR3 length, D gene, CDR3 protein, CDR3 DNA. D genes are given only for firm matches. Expanded clones get a size class; other rows say once, few or many, or leave the size out.

J: TRBJ1-1
V: TRBV25-1
size: -
length: 14
D: -
CDR3: CASSEESMNTEAFF
DNA: TGTGCCAGCAGTGAAGAGTCTATGAACACTGAAGCTTTCTTT

J: TRBJ2-1
V: TRBV5-4
size: few
length: 16
D: -
CDR3: CASSLELGLRSNEQFF
DNA: TGTGCCAGCAGCTTGGAGCTAGGGTTACGTTCGAATGAGCAGTTCTTC

J: TRBJ2-1
V: TRBV7-6
size: -
length: 15
D: TRBD1
CDR3: CASSSGTGAYNEQFF
DNA: TGTGCCAGCAGCTCCGGGACAGGGGCCTACAATGAGCAGTTCTTC

J: TRBJ2-1
V: TRBV5-6
size: -
length: 16
D: TRBD2
CDR3: CASSSYPLGGRGEQFF
DNA: TGTGCCAGCAGCTCGTACCCCCTCGGGGGGAGGGGTGAGCAGTTCTTC

J: TRBJ1-1
V: TRBV9
size: -
length: 15
D: -
CDR3: CASSVGVGKGTEAFF
DNA: TGTGCCAGCAGCGTAGGCGTGGGCAAGGGCACTGAAGCTTTCTTT

J: TRBJ1-1
V: TRBV10-3
size: -
length: 14
D: -
CDR3: CAISEDRSNTEAFF
DNA: TGTGCCATCAGTGAGGACAGGTCGAACACTGAAGCTTTCTTT

J: TRBJ1-1
V: TRBV29-1
size: -
length: 13
D: -
CDR3: CSVNRDTNTEAFF
DNA: TGCAGCGTGAACCGGGACACCAACACTGAAGCTTTCTTT

J: TRBJ1-5
V: TRBV30
size: -
length: 14
D: TRBD1
CDR3: CAWGDRGSNQPQHF
DNA: TGTGCCTGGGGGGACAGGGGGTCAAATCAGCCCCAGCATTTT

J: TRBJ1-1
V: TRBV6-5
size: -
length: 15
D: -
CDR3: CASSYQPGARTEAFF
DNA: TGTGCCAGCAGTTACCAGCCGGGGGCAAGAACTGAAGCTTTCTTT

J: TRBJ2-5
V: TRBV10-3
size: -
length: 15
D: -
CDR3: CAIKEGKLGQETQYF
DNA: TGTGCCATCAAGGAGGGGAAGTTGGGGCAAGAGACCCAGTACTTC

J: TRBJ2-7
V: TRBV30
size: -
length: 16
D: -
CDR3: CAWSSAPRRVAYEQYF
DNA: TGTGCCTGGAGTTCGGCACCCCGTCGGGTTGCCTACGAGCAGTACTTC

J: TRBJ2-1
V: TRBV5-1
size: -
length: 14
D: -
CDR3: CASSLAGALDEQFF
DNA: TGCGCCAGCAGCTTAGCCGGCGCTCTGGATGAGCAGTTCTTC

J: TRBJ1-2
V: TRBV4-1
size: once
length: 15
D: TRBD1
CDR3: CASSLGQGANYGYTF
DNA: TGCGCCAGCAGCCTCGGACAGGGGGCAAACTATGGCTACACCTTC

J: TRBJ1-4
V: TRBV7-9
size: -
length: 15
D: TRBD1
CDR3: CASSFTGTGGEKLFF
DNA: TGTGCCAGCAGCTTTACCGGGACAGGGGGAGAAAAACTGTTTTTT

J: TRBJ2-6
V: TRBV5-1
size: -
length: 17
D: -
CDR3: CASSLAGWGFGANVLTF
DNA: TGCGCCAGCAGCTTGGCCGGGTGGGGCTTTGGGGCCAACGTCCTGACTTTC

J: TRBJ2-3
V: TRBV14
size: once
length: 14
D: -
CDR3: CASSRILGADTQYF
DNA: TGTGCCAGCAGCCGGATATTGGGGGCAGATACGCAGTATTTT

J: TRBJ1-4
V: TRBV28
size: -
length: 13
D: -
CDR3: CASTDIINEKLFF
DNA: TGTGCCAGCACGGACATCATAAATGAAAAACTGTTTTTT

J: TRBJ1-1
V: TRBV19
size: -
length: 15
D: -
CDR3: CASSRGGLTYTEAFF
DNA: TGTGCCAGTAGTAGGGGCGGGCTCACCTACACTGAAGCTTTCTTT

J: TRBJ2-2
V: TRBV19
size: once
length: 14
D: -
CDR3: CASSIGTHTGELFF
DNA: TGTGCCAGTAGTATCGGGACTCACACCGGGGAGCTGTTTTTT

J: TRBJ2-5
V: TRBV30
size: -
length: 13
D: -
CDR3: CAWSGGASETQYF
DNA: TGTGCCTGGAGTGGGGGGGCCTCAGAGACCCAGTACTTC

J: TRBJ2-7
V: TRBV6-5
size: -
length: 12
D: TRBD1
CDR3: CATTGYAYEQYF
DNA: TGTGCCACGACAGGGTACGCCTACGAGCAGTACTTC

J: TRBJ2-7
V: TRBV27
size: few
length: 15
D: -
CDR3: CASSSWTLAPYEQYF
DNA: TGTGCCAGCAGTTCCTGGACACTTGCTCCCTACGAGCAGTACTTC

J: TRBJ2-7
V: TRBV14
size: few
length: 14
D: -
CDR3: CASSQETASYEQYF
DNA: TGTGCCAGCAGCCAAGAGACAGCGTCGTACGAGCAGTACTTC

J: TRBJ1-3
V: TRBV21-1
size: -
length: 14
D: -
CDR3: CASSPVSSGNTIYF
DNA: TGTGCCAGCAGTCCGGTTAGCTCTGGAAACACCATATATTTT

J: TRBJ1-1
V: TRBV18
size: -
length: 15
D: TRBD1
CDR3: CASSPQGQGAITAFF
DNA: TGTGCCAGCTCACCTCAAGGGCAGGGGGCGATTACGGCTTTCTTT

J: TRBJ1-5
V: TRBV7-3
size: -
length: 14
D: TRBD1
CDR3: CASSRTGGHQPQHF
DNA: TGTGCCAGCAGCCGGACAGGGGGCCATCAGCCCCAGCATTTT

J: TRBJ2-2
V: TRBV6-1
size: -
length: 15
D: TRBD2
CDR3: CASRRGLADTGELFF
DNA: TGTGCCAGTCGAAGGGGACTAGCGGACACCGGGGAGCTGTTTTTT

J: TRBJ2-3
V: TRBV29-1
size: -
length: 15
D: TRBD2
CDR3: CSVGGTSESTDTQYF
DNA: TGCAGCGTTGGGGGGACTAGCGAGAGCACAGATACGCAGTATTTT

J: TRBJ1-1
V: TRBV2
size: few
length: 14
D: -
CDR3: CASKGRMGNTEAFF
DNA: TGTGCCAGCAAAGGGCGAATGGGGAACACTGAAGCTTTCTTT

J: TRBJ2-7
V: TRBV12-1
size: -
length: 15
D: -
CDR3: CASSFPASGGYEQYF
DNA: TGTGCCAGCAGCTTTCCCGCTAGCGGGGGCTACGAGCAGTACTTC

J: TRBJ2-3
V: TRBV7-3
size: -
length: 15
D: TRBD1
CDR3: CASSRTGVGTDTQYF
DNA: TGTGCCAGCTCCCGAACAGGGGTCGGGACAGATACGCAGTATTTT

J: TRBJ2-3
V: TRBV7-2
size: -
length: 16
D: -
CDR3: CASSRTGGISTDTQYF
DNA: TGTGCCAGCAGCCGAACCGGCGGTATTAGCACAGATACGCAGTATTTT

J: TRBJ1-1
V: TRBV4-3
size: -
length: 14
D: TRBD1
CDR3: CASSQDPGDRKAFF
DNA: TGCGCCAGCAGCCAAGATCCCGGGGACAGAAAAGCTTTCTTT

J: TRBJ2-2
V: TRBV19
size: -
length: 15
D: TRBD2
CDR3: CASSKPAGGPGELFF
DNA: TGTGCCAGTAGTAAGCCAGCGGGGGGCCCCGGGGAGCTGTTTTTT

J: TRBJ2-5
V: TRBV5-1
size: -
length: 14
D: -
CDR3: CASSTTGSRETQYF
DNA: TGCGCCAGCAGCACAACAGGGTCGCGGGAGACCCAGTACTTC

J: TRBJ2-1
V: TRBV6-1
size: -
length: 10
D: -
CDR3: CASRHNEQFF
DNA: TGTGCCTCCCGACACAATGAGCAGTTCTTC

J: TRBJ1-4
V: TRBV15
size: once
length: 13
D: TRBD1
CDR3: CATTTGAGEKLFF
DNA: TGTGCCACCACAACAGGGGCGGGTGAAAAACTGTTTTTT

J: TRBJ1-5
V: TRBV10-2
size: -
length: 14
D: -
CDR3: CASSLASLNQPQHF
DNA: TGCGCCAGCAGCCTAGCCTCTTTAAATCAGCCCCAGCATTTT

J: TRBJ2-2
V: TRBV7-2
size: -
length: 13
D: -
CDR3: CASSLSYLGELFF
DNA: TGTGCCAGCAGCTTATCCTATTTGGGGGAGCTGTTTTTT

J: TRBJ2-3
V: TRBV5-6
size: -
length: 17
D: TRBD2
CDR3: CASSLLAGSLFTDTQYF
DNA: TGTGCCAGCAGCTTGCTAGCGGGGTCTCTATTCACAGATACGCAGTATTTT

J: TRBJ1-3
V: TRBV19
size: -
length: 14
D: -
CDR3: CASSPNLSGNTIYF
DNA: TGTGCCAGTAGTCCCAACCTCTCTGGAAACACCATATATTTT

J: TRBJ2-7
V: TRBV4-1
size: -
length: 19
D: TRBD2
CDR3: CASSQGGGGPIPSSYEQYF
DNA: TGCGCCAGCAGCCAAGGGGGCGGGGGGCCAATACCCAGCTCCTACGAGCAGTACTTC

J: TRBJ1-2
V: TRBV5-5
size: -
length: 14
D: -
CDR3: CASSHILGQSGYTF
DNA: TGTGCCAGCAGCCACATCTTAGGACAGTCTGGCTACACCTTC

J: TRBJ1-6
V: TRBV5-1
size: -
length: 16
D: TRBD1
CDR3: CASSARQGLYNSPLHF
DNA: TGCGCCAGCAGCGCTCGACAGGGTTTGTATAATTCACCCCTCCACTTT

J: TRBJ1-1
V: TRBV12-5
size: -
length: 17
D: -
CDR3: CASGLGVFGAGKTEAFF
DNA: TGTGCTAGTGGTTTGGGGGTTTTCGGGGCAGGGAAGACTGAAGCTTTCTTT

J: TRBJ2-7
V: TRBV6-5
size: -
length: 13
D: -
CDR3: CASSEGNTYEQYF
DNA: TGTGCCAGCAGCGAAGGGAATACCTACGAGCAGTACTTC

J: TRBJ2-7
V: TRBV5-6
size: -
length: 14
D: TRBD1
CDR3: CASSFTGQGIEQYF
DNA: TGTGCCAGCAGCTTCACGGGACAGGGTATCGAGCAGTACTTC

J: TRBJ2-7
V: TRBV5-1
size: -
length: 15
D: -
CDR3: CASSLIGRWDYEQYF
DNA: TGCGCCAGCAGCTTGATCGGACGGTGGGACTACGAGCAGTACTTC

J: TRBJ1-5
V: TRBV7-2
size: -
length: 15
D: -
CDR3: CASSLSRDFSQPQHF
DNA: TGTGCCAGCAGCTTATCTCGGGATTTCAGTCAGCCCCAGCATTTT

J: TRBJ1-2
V: TRBV11-1
size: once
length: 17
D: TRBD1
CDR3: CASSRRSGTANNYGYTF
DNA: TGTGCCAGCAGCAGACGCTCCGGGACAGCGAATAACTATGGCTACACCTTC

J: TRBJ2-7
V: TRBV7-2
size: -
length: 15
D: -
CDR3: CASSLAGVRLYEQYF
DNA: TGTGCCAGCAGCTTAGCCGGGGTCCGTCTATACGAGCAGTACTTC

J: TRBJ2-1
V: TRBV11-2
size: once
length: 16
D: TRBD2
CDR3: CASSLITSGVGDEQFF
DNA: TGTGCCAGCAGCTTGATCACCAGCGGGGTCGGCGATGAGCAGTTCTTC

J: TRBJ1-2
V: TRBV9
size: -
length: 15
D: -
CDR3: CASSVAPGRGNGYTF
DNA: TGTGCCAGCAGCGTAGCTCCAGGGAGGGGTAATGGCTACACCTTC

J: TRBJ2-5
V: TRBV7-2
size: few
length: 14
D: TRBD2
CDR3: CASSHLSGGETQYF
DNA: TGTGCCAGCAGCCACCTTAGCGGGGGGGAGACCCAGTACTTC